Each of the 29 T cell receptor beta chains below was sequenced from the same sample in a study of cytomegalovirus exposure and HLA in healthy donors. PCR was performed using 60 Vbeta and 13 Jbeta primers. TCRdb's table, derived via immunoSEQ multiplex PCR, lists solely in-frame clones and lacks some. Of roughly 180,000 clones in the sample, more than 65% were seen once. The sample consisted of PBMCs. These receptor sequences come from a woman aged 30 to 39 in good health and CMV-seropositive.

This rearrangement joins TRBV5-1 to TRBJ2-2; TRBD1 is a possible D gene (5 bases). CDR3 size: 16 residues. Trimming took off 1 base at V and 4 bases at J, with 14 bases between the two ends. CDR1 is SGHRS, CDR2 YFSETQ, per germline. This chain's CDR3 is CASSLIVGLTTGELFF. CDR3 nucleotides: TGCGCCAGCAGCTTGATAGTGGGGCTAACCACCGGGGAGCTGTTTTTT. The complete variable domain, with remaining parts taken from reference TRBV5-1 and TRBJ2-2, reads KAGVTQTPRYLIKTRGQQVTLSCSPISGHRSVSWYQQTPGQGLQFLFEYFSETQRNKGNFPGRFSGRQFSNSRSEMNVSTLELGDSALYLCASSLIVGLTTGELFFGEGSRLTVL.

The V call is TRBV5-1, the J call TRBJ1-1; unclear D gene. Trimming cost V 3 bases and J 10 bases, with 28 bases left between them. The CDR3 totals 17 residues. Germline lookup yields CDR1 SGHRS and CDR2 YFSETQ. In DNA, the CDR3 is TGCGCCAGCAGCTCCACTCCTTCATTCGGGCAGACCCGGGGAGCTTTCTTT. Its protein is CASSSTPSFGQTRGAFF.

The gene calls are TRBV29-1 and TRBJ2-3; TRBD2 matches at 10 bases. This CDR3 region has 14 residues. V was pared by 4 bases and J by 3 bases, with 4 bases of the junction left unmatched. Germline-derived CDR1 and CDR2 are SQVTM and ANQGSEA. The CDR3 DNA sequence: TGCAGCGTTGTCCCTAGCGGGAGAACAGATACGCAGTATTTT. It translates to CSVVPSGRTDTQYF.

CDR3 region: CATSREYSGGYNEQFF. The DNA for the CDR3 is TGTGCCACCAGCAGAGAATATTCGGGAGGCTACAATGAGCAGTTCTTC. This rearrangement joins TRBV15 to TRBJ2-1; 7 bases match TRBD2. The CDR3 runs 16 residues. Germline V gives CDR1 LNHNV, CDR2 YYDKDF (reference sequence). Losses at the gene ends were 0 bases for V and 3 bases for J; bases not matched to a gene: 5.

V gene TRBV6-5 combines with J gene TRBJ2-7; D gene uncertain. CDR1 and CDR2 from the germline V gene are MNHEY and SVGAGI. V gave up 3 bases and J gave up 2 bases, with 11 bases separating them. This CDR3 has 14 amino acids. The CDR3 loop reads CASSYRGAPYEQYF. CDR3 sequence (DNA): TGTGCCAGCAGTTATCGCGGCGCACCCTACGAGCAGTACTTC.

The J gene is TRBJ2-2, the V gene TRBV6-6, with TRBD1 as a possible D gene (6 bases). The CDR3 is made up of 15 amino acids. Trimming shortened V by 4 bases and J by 4 bases, and 13 bases separated the two germline ends. From germline, CDR1 is MNHNY and CDR2 SVGAGI (reference sequence). The CDR3 loop is CASSLWGRGTGELFF. CDR3 sequence (DNA): TGTGCCAGCAGTTTGTGGGGGCGCGGCACCGGGGAGCTGTTTTTT.

This chain uses TRBV7-2 with TRBJ2-5, with D possibly matching TRBD1 (5 bases). Germline CDR1 and CDR2: SGHTA and FQGNSA. V was clipped by 5 bases and J by 2 bases, with 15 bases between them. The CDR3 spans 15 residues. CDR3 protein: CASSLRRAGQETQYF. The CDR3 DNA follows: TGTGCCAGCAGCCTCCGTCGGGCAGGGCAAGAGACCCAGTACTTC.

This clone was seen a handful of times. This chain joins TRBV9 and TRBJ1-6, with D unclear. The CDR3 covers 14 residues. Trimming removed 0 bases at V and 5 bases at J, with 6 bases between. Germline loops: CDR1 SGDLS, CDR2 YYNGEE. The CDR3 spells CASSVGGNNSPLHF. The DNA of the CDR3 is TGTGCCAGCAGCGTAGGAGGGAATAATTCACCCCTCCACTTT.

This chain links TRBV28 with TRBJ2-1, with no clear D. Germline V lookup: CDR1 MDHEN, CDR2 SYDVKM. V was cut by 3 bases and J by 0 bases, with 9 bases left in between. The CDR3 is made up of 15 amino acids. The DNA of the CDR3 is TGTGCCAGCAGTTTTGTCCGGAGCTCCTACAATGAGCAGTTCTTC. Protein sequence: CASSFVRSSYNEQFF.

The V and J genes are TRBV4-2 and TRBJ1-5, with TRBD1 identical over 8 bases. The CDR3 runs to 15 residues. CDR1 is LGHNA and CDR2 is YNFKEQ in the germline V gene. V lost 0 bases, J lost 7 bases, and 5 bases stayed unmatched. The CDR3 region has the DNA TGTGCCAGCAGCCAAGATGGACAGGGAGGCCAGCCCCAGCATTTT. Translation: CASSQDGQGGQPQHF.

This chain links TRBV5-1 with TRBJ2-7; D ambiguous. Germline V CDR1 and CDR2: SGHRS, YFSETQ. Trimming stripped 0 bases from V and 3 bases from J, with 10 bases between. CDR3 length equals 14 residues. CDR3 amino acids: CASSLDPPGYEQYF. CDR3 in DNA: TGCGCCAGCAGCTTGGACCCCCCGGGCTACGAGCAGTACTTC.

This clone was found a few times. The V and J genes are TRBV9 and TRBJ2-7, with a weak D call TRBD2 (6 bases). This CDR3 contains 13 residues. Germline CDR1 and CDR2: SGDLS and YYNGEE. The V end lost 4 bases, the J end lost 12 bases, and 20 bases lay between the germline ends. CDR3 sequence (DNA): TGTGCCAGCAGCCTCGACTTAGCGGAGCTACTGTACTTC. It encodes CASSLDLAELLYF.

This clone was counted between two and nine times. The gene calls are TRBV19 and TRBJ1-2; D possibly corresponds to TRBD1 (6 bases). The CDR3 covers 14 residues. From germline, CDR1 is LNHDA and CDR2 SQIVND (reference sequence). V lost 7 bases to trimming and J lost 0 bases, with 12 bases between them. CDR3 bases: TGTGCCAGTATTCCGACAGGTGCTAACTATGGCTACACCTTC. Translating gives CASIPTGANYGYTF.

The chain combines TRBV28 with TRBJ2-5, with D possibly TRBD1 on 6 matching bases. This CDR3 is built from 15 residues. Germline lookup yields CDR1 MDHEN and CDR2 SYDVKM. V dropped 2 bases and J dropped 2 bases, with 12 bases sitting between them. CDR3 DNA: TGTGCCAGCAGTTTAATGGGACACGATCAAGAGACCCAGTACTTC. Translating it yields CASSLMGHDQETQYF.

This chain connects TRBV6-5 to TRBJ2-2, with a tentative D call TRBD1 (6 bases). V lost 5 bases, J lost 6 bases, and 7 bases lay in between. CDR1 MNHEY and CDR2 SVGAGI come from the germline V gene. The CDR3 is 12 amino acids. CDR3 sequence reads: CASSRGSGELFF. DNA for the CDR3: TGTGCCAGCAGTAGGGGGTCCGGGGAGCTGTTTTTT.

This clone appeared a few times. The chain couples TRBV9 to TRBJ2-5, with D unclear. The CDR3 is made up of 13 amino acids. Looked up from germline, CDR1 is SGDLS and CDR2 is YYNGEE. Trimming cost V 3 bases and J 4 bases, with 10 bases left between them. CDR3: CASSARHRETQYF. The CDR3 nucleotides are TGTGCCAGCAGCGCGAGGCATAGAGAGACCCAGTACTTC.

The chain recombines TRBV5-1 with TRBJ2-7; maybe TRBD1 (6 bases). The CDR3 sequence is 13 residues long. CDR1 and CDR2 from the germline V gene are SGHRS and YFSETQ. Trimming left V 4 bases short and J 2 bases short, with 10 bases between. Here the CDR3 reads CASSQTGTYEQYF. The DNA of the CDR3 is TGCGCCAGCAGCCAGACAGGAACCTACGAGCAGTACTTC.

The J gene is TRBJ2-7, the V gene TRBV7-8; a weak D match, TRBD2 (7 bases). Germline V lookup: CDR1 SGHVS, CDR2 FQNEAQ. Trimming pared 3 bases from V and 2 bases from J, leaving 32 bases between. This CDR3 is built from 21 residues. The CDR3 sequence: CASSFVGRAQNGGLLTYEQYF. The CDR3 nucleotides are TGTGCCAGCAGCTTTGTAGGCCGTGCGCAAAACGGGGGGCTGTTGACCTACGAGCAGTACTTC.

The gene calls are TRBV5-4 and TRBJ2-5; D may be TRBD1 (6 bases). CDR1 and CDR2 (germline): SGHNT, YYREEE (reference sequence). The CDR3 totals 16 residues. Trimming left V 4 bases short and J 1 base short, with 17 bases between. The CDR3 sequence: CASSALTGSPQETQYF. CDR3 DNA sequence: TGTGCCAGCAGCGCACTAACAGGGTCCCCCCAAGAGACCCAGTACTTC.

The chain couples TRBV19 to TRBJ1-5; 7 bases map to TRBD1. With V trimmed by 6 bases and J by 7 bases, 6 bases remained unmatched. The V gene's germline CDR1 is LNHDA and CDR2 SQIVND (reference sequence). The CDR3 loop spans 13 amino acids. The DNA of the CDR3 is TGTGCCAGTAGGAGGGGACAGTTACAGCCCCAGCATTTT. This encodes CASRRGQLQPQHF.

The count of this clone is one. The chain is built from TRBV19 and TRBJ2-3; 8 nucleotides agree with TRBD1. The CDR3 runs 14 residues. The trim removed 4 bases at V and 1 base at J, leaving 1 base unmatched. Germline CDR1 and CDR2: LNHDA and SQIVND (reference sequence). The CDR3, as DNA: TGTGCCAGTAGTAAGACAGGGGGCACAGATACGCAGTATTTT. Translating it yields CASSKTGGTDTQYF.

This clone turned up a few times. This chain joins TRBV4-1 and TRBJ2-1, with 8 bases identical to TRBD2. Germline V gene lookup returns CDR1 MGHRA and CDR2 YSYEKL. This CDR3 is built from 15 residues. V gave up 4 bases and J gave up 0 bases; unmatched junction bases: 2. The chain's CDR3 is CASSPSGLSYNEQFF. The CDR3 DNA reads TGCGCCAGCAGCCCTAGCGGGCTCTCCTACAATGAGCAGTTCTTC.

The chain carries TRBV2 and TRBJ1-2; D is possibly TRBD1 (5 bases). The CDR3 length is 13 residues. Trimming cost V 7 bases and J 6 bases, with 15 bases left between them. Germline V CDR1 and CDR2: SNHLY, FYNNEI. The CDR3 DNA follows: TGTGCCAGCATGCCACGGGGGGGAAATGGCTACACCTTC. Translated: CASMPRGGNGYTF.

The table lists this clone with a few counts. The chain recombines TRBV5-1 with TRBJ1-2; 9 positions match TRBD1. V trimming: 0 bases; J trimming: 2 bases; junction bases outside the gene matches: 2. In germline, CDR1 is SGHRS, CDR2 YFSETQ. This CDR3 has 15 residues. Written as DNA, the CDR3 is TGCGCCAGCAGCTTGGAGGGGACAGGGAACTATGGCTACACCTTC. It encodes CASSLEGTGNYGYTF.

The chain uses TRBV11-1 and TRBJ2-7; 7 bases align to TRBD1. Germline lookup yields CDR1 SGHAT and CDR2 FQDESV (reference sequence). Trimming took 3 bases from V and 1 from J; bases not matched to a gene: 3. The CDR3 is 14 residues long. The CDR3 is CASSFRQGSYEQYF. In DNA form, the CDR3 reads TGTGCCAGCAGCTTTAGACAGGGTTCCTACGAGCAGTACTTC. Supplemented by reference TRBV11-1 and TRBJ2-7, the full variable domain reads EAEVAQSPRYKITEKSQAVAFWCDPISGHATLYWYRQILGQGPELLVQFQDESVVDDSQLPKDRFSAERLKGVDSTLKIQPAELGDSAMYLCASSFRQGSYEQYFGPGTRLTVT.

This chain joins TRBV6-5 and TRBJ2-1, with TRBD2 as a possible D gene (6 bases). The CDR3 covers 15 residues. From germline, CDR1 is MNHEY and CDR2 SVGAGI. Trimming stripped 5 bases from V and 7 bases from J, with 18 bases between. The CDR3 loop is CASSQGSGRWNEQFF. CDR3 bases: TGTGCCAGCAGTCAAGGGTCGGGGAGGTGGAATGAGCAGTTCTTC.

The J gene is TRBJ2-2, the V gene TRBV5-5; D not certain. The germline gives CDR1 SGHKS, CDR2 YYEKEE (reference sequence). This CDR3 region has 15 residues. Trimming took 0 bases from V and 6 from J, leaving 12 bases between them. CDR3 amino acids: CASSLDGSMAGELFF. The CDR3 DNA is TGTGCCAGCAGCTTGGACGGTAGCATGGCCGGGGAGCTGTTTTTT. Supplemented by reference TRBV5-5 and TRBJ2-2, the full variable domain reads DAGVTQSPTHLIKTRGQQVTLRCSPISGHKSVSWYQQVLGQGPQFIFQYYEKEERGRGNFPDRFSARQFPNYSSELNVNALLLGDSALYLCASSLDGSMAGELFFGEGSRLTVL.

This chain connects TRBV2 to TRBJ1-5, with 9 bases aligning to TRBD1. The V gene end was trimmed by 6 bases and the J gene end by 2 bases; junction bases not matched to a gene: 11. The CDR3 is 17 residues long. CDR1 is SNHLY, CDR2 FYNNEI, per germline. The CDR3 DNA follows: TGTGCCAGCAGAAAATACCGGGACAGGGAGGGCAATCAGCCCCAGCATTTT. Its translation: CASRKYRDREGNQPQHF.

The chain uses TRBV7-9 and TRBJ2-7; a weak D match, TRBD2 (5 bases). Germline values: CDR1 SEHNR, CDR2 FQNEAQ (reference sequence). The CDR3 sequence is 12 residues long. CDR3 DNA: TGTGCTTCAGGACTTAAACCAGGCGAGCAGTACTTC. Translation: CASGLKPGEQYF.